This T cell receptor beta chain was retrieved from a study of T-cell memory formation after mild COVID-19. General observations from the study: Most CD4+ clones that shrank were in CM and EM, while CD8+ ones turned up in EMRA.

TCRdb redid the calling of the 5' RACE reads with MiXCR, one entry per CDR3 protein. The sample lists under 550,000 distinct CDR3 sequences; around 17% were seen once. The V end was cut by 0 bases, the J end by 5 bases, with 7 bases between. The CDR3 extends over 13 amino acids. Germline loops: CDR1 KGHSH, CDR2 LQKENI. This clonotype was seen a handful of times. The antigen remains undetermined. The sequence was obtained from a man younger than 35 who had mild COVID-19 (a few samples of this study predate the infection). Cell type and time point are not known. The rearrangement links TRBV18 to TRBJ2-5; D might be TRBD2 (5 bases). The sequenced sample consisted of PBMCs or a T cell subset sorted from them (not recorded which). The CDR3 nucleotides read TGTGCCAGCTCACCACCTAGCGACGAGACCCAGTACTTC. Protein sequence: CASSPPSDETQYF.